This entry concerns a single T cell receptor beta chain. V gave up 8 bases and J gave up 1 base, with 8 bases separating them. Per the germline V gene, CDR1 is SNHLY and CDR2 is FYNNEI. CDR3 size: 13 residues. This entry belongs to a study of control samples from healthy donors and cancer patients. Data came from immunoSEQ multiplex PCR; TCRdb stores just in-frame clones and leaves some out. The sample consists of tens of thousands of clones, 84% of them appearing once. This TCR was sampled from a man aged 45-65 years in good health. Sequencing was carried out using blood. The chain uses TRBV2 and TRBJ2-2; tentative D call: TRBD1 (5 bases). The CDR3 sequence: CASLGQNTGELFF. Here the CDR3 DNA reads TGTGCCAGCCTCGGACAGAACACCGGGGAGCTGTTTTTT.